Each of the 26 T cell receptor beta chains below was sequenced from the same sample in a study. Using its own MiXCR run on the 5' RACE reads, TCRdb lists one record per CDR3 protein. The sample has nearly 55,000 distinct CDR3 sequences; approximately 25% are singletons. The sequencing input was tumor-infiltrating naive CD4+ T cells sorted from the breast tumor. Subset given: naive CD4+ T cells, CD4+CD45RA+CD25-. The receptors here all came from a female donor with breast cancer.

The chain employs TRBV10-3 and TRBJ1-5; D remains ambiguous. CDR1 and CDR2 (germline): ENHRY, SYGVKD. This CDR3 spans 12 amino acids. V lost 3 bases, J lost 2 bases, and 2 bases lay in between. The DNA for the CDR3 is TGTGCCATCAGTGACCGCAATCAGCCCCAGCATTTT. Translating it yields CAISDRNQPQHF.

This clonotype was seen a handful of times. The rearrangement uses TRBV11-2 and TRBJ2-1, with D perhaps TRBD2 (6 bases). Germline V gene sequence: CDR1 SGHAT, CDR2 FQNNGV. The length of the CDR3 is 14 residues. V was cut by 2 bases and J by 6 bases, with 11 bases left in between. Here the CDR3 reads CASSLSGRINEQFF. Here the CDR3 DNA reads TGTGCCAGCAGCTTAAGCGGGCGAATCAATGAGCAGTTCTTC.

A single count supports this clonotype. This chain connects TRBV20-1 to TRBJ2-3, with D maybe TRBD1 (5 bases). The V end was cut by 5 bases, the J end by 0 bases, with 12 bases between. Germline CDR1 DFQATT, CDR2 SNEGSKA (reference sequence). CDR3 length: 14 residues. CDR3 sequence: CSAGLGPSTDTQYF. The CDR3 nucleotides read TGCAGTGCTGGTCTGGGGCCTAGCACAGATACGCAGTATTTT.

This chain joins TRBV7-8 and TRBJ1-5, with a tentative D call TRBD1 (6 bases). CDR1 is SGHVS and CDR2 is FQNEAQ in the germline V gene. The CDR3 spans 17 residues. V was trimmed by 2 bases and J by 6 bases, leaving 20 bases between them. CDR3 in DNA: TGTGCCAGCAGCTTAAGAAGGGACTCCGGAGGGGGTCAGCCCCAGCATTTT. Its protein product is CASSLRRDSGGGQPQHF.

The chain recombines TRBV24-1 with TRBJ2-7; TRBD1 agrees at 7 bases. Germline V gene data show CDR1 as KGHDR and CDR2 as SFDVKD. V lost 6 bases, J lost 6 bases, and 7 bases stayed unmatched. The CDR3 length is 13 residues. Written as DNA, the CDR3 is TGTGCCACCAGTTCCACAGGGGCGAGCGAGCAGTACTTC. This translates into CATSSTGASEQYF.

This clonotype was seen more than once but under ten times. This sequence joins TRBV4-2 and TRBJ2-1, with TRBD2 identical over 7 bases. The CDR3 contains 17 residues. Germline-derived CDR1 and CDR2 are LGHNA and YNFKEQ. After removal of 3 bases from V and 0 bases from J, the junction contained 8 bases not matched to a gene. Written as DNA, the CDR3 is TGTGCCAGCAGCCAGGGAACGGGCGGGAGCTCCTACAATGAGCAGTTCTTC. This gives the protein CASSQGTGGSSYNEQFF.

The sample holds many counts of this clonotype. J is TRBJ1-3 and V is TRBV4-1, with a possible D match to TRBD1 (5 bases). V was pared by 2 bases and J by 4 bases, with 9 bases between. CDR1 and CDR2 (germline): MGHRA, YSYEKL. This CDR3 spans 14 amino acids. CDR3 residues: CASSQRGAGNTIYF. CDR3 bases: TGCGCCAGCAGCCAACGAGGGGCGGGAAACACCATATATTTT.

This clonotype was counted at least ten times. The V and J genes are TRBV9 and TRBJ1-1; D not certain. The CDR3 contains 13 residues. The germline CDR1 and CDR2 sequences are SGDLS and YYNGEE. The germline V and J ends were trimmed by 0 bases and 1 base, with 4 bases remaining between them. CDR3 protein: CASSVEENTEAFF. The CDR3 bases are TGTGCCAGCAGCGTAGAGGAGAACACTGAAGCTTTCTTT.

CDR3: CASSFWRGYNEQFF. CDR3 coding DNA: TGTGCCAGCAGTTTTTGGCGGGGATATAATGAGCAGTTCTTC. The V call is TRBV12-3 or TRBV12-4, the J call TRBJ2-1; possible D gene TRBD2, 6 bases. V lost 3 bases, J lost 7 bases, and 13 bases lay in between. This CDR3 is built from 14 residues.

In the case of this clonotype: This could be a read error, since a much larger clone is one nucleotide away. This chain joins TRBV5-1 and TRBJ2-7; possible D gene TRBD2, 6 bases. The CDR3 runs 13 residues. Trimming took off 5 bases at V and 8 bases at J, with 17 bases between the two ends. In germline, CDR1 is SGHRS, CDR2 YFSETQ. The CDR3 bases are TGCGCCAGCAGTGAGGAGGGAGCTGTGAAGCAGTACTTC. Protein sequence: CASSEEGAVKQYF.

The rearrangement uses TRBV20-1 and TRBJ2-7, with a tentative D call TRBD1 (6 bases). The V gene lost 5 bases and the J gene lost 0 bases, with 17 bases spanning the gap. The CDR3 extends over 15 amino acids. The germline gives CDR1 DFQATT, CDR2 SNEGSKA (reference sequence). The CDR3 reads CSAVGAGVSSYEQYF. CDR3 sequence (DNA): TGCAGTGCTGTCGGGGCAGGGGTCAGCTCCTACGAGCAGTACTTC.

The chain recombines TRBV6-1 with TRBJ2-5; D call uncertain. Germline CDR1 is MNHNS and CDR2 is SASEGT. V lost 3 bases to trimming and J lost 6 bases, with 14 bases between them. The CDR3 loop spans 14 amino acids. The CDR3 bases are TGTGCCAGCAGTGATTTGAGCCAGTTAAAGACCCAGTACTTC. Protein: CASSDLSQLKTQYF.

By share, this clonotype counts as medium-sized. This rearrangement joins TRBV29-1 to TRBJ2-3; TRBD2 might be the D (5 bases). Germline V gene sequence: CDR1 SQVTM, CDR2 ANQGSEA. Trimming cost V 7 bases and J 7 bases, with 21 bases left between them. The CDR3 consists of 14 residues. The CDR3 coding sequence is TGCAGCGCCTGCCCTCGAGCCGGGGTAAATACGCAGTATTTT. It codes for CSACPRAGVNTQYF.

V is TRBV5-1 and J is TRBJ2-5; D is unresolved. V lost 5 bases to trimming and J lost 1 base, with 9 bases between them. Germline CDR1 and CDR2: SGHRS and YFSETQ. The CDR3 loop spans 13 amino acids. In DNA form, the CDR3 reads TGCGCCAGCAGGAGAGACTCCCAAGAGACCCAGTACTTC. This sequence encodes CASRRDSQETQYF.

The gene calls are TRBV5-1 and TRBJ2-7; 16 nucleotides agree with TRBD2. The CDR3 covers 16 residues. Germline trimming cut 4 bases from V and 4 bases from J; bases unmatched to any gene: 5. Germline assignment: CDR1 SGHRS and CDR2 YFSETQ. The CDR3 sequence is CASSPGTSGRGYEQYF. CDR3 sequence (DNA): TGCGCCAGCAGCCCGGGGACTAGCGGGAGGGGGTACGAGCAGTACTTC.

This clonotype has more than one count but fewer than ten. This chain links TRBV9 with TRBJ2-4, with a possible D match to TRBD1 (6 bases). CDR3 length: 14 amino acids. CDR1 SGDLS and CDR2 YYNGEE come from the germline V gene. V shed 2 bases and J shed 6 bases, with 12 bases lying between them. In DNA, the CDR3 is TGTGCCAGCAGCGTTGCAACAGGGTCAAACATTCAGTACTTC. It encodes CASSVATGSNIQYF. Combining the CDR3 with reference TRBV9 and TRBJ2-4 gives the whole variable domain DSGVTQTPKHLITATGQRVTLRCSPRSGDLSVYWYQQSLDQGLQFLIQYYNGEERAKGNILERFSAQQFPDLHSELNLSSLELGDSALYFCASSVATGSNIQYFGAGTRLSVL.

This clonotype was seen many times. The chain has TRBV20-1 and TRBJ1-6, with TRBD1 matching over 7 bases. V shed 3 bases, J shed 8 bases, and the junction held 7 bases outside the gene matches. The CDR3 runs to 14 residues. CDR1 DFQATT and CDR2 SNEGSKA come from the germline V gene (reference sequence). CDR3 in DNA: TGCAGTGCTAGGTGGCACAGGGGCGATTCACCCCTCCACTTT. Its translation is CSARWHRGDSPLHF.

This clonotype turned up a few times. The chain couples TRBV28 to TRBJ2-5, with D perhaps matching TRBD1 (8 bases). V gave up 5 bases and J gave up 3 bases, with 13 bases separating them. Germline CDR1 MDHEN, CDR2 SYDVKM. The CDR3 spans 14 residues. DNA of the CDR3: TGTGCCAGCAGTCCAACAGGGGGGGAAGAGACCCAGTACTTC. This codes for CASSPTGGEETQYF.

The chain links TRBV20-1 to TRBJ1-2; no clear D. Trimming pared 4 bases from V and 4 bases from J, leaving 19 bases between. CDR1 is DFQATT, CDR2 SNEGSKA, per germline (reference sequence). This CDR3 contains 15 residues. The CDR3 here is CSAIPTRRNFYGYTF. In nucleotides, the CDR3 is TGCAGTGCTATCCCGACTCGCCGGAATTTCTATGGCTACACCTTC.

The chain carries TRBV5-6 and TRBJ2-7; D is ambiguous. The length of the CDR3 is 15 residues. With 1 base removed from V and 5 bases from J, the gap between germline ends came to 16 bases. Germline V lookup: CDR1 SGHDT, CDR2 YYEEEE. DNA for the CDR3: TGTGCCAGCAGCTTGAGGGCCCCCTTTCGGGACGAGCAGTACTTC. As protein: CASSLRAPFRDEQYF.

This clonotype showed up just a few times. The CDR3 DNA follows: TGTGCCAGCAGTGACGGATCCTACGAGCAGTACTTC. It specifies CASSDGSYEQYF. The rearrangement links TRBV6-2 or TRBV6-3 to TRBJ2-7, with D unresolved. The CDR3 runs 12 residues. Trimming took 5 bases from V and 1 from J, leaving 6 bases between them. Looked up from germline, CDR1 is MNHEY and CDR2 is SVGEGT.

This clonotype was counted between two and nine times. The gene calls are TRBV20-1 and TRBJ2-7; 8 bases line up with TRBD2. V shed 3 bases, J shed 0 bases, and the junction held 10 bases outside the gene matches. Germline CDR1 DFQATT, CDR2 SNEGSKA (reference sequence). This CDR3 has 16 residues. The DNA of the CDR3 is TGCAGTGCTAGCTCCTCGGCGGGGGGTAGCTCCTACGAGCAGTACTTC. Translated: CSASSSAGGSSYEQYF.

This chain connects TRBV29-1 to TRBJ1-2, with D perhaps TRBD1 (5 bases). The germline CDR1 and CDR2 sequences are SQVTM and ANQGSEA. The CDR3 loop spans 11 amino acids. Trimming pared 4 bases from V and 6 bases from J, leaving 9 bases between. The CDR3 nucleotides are TGCAGCGTTGTTAGAGGGGATGGCTACACCTTC. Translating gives CSVVRGDGYTF.

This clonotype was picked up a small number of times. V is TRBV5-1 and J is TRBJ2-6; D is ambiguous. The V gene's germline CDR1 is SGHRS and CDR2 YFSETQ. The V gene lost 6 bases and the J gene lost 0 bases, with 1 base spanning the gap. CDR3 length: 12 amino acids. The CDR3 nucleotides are TGCGCCAGCAACTCTGGGGCCAACGTCCTGACTTTC. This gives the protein CASNSGANVLTF.

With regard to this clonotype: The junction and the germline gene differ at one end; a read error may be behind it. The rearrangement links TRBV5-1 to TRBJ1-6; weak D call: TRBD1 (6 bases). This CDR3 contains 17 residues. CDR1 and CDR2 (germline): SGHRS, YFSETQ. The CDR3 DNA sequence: TGCGCCAGCAGCCCAGCAACCGGGACACAGTATAGTTCACCCCTCCACTTT. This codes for CASSPATGTQYSSPLHF.

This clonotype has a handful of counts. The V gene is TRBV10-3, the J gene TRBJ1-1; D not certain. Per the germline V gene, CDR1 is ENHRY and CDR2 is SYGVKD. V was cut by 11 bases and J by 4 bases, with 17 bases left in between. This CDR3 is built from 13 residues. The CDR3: CAARTAEGTEAFF. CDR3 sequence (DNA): TGTGCCGCGAGGACGGCGGAGGGCACTGAAGCTTTCTTT.